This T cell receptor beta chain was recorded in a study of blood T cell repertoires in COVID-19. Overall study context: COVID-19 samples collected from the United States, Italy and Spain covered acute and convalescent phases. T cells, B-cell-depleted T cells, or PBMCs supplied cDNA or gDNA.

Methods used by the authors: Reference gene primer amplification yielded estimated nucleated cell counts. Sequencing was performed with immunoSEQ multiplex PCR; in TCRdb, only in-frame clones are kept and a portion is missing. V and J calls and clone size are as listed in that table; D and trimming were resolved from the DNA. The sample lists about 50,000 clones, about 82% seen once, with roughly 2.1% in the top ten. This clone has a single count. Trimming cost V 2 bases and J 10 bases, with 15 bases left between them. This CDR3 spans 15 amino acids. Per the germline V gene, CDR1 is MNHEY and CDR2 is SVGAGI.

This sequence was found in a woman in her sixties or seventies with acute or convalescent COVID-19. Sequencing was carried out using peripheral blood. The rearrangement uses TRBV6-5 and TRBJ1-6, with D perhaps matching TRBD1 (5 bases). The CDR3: CASSYLDPGGSPLHF. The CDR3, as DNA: TGTGCCAGCAGTTACCTCGACCCTGGGGGGTCACCCCTCCACTTT.